What follows are 19 T cell receptor beta chains derived from one specimen sequenced in a study of blood T cell repertoires in COVID-19. Method: immunoSEQ multiplex PCR; TCRdb's copy keeps in-frame clones and lacks some. The data contain 100,000 or so clones, about 80% of them seen just once; the ten biggest clones take up roughly 21%. The sample was peripheral blood. These receptors all stem from a woman in her seventies with acute or convalescent COVID-19.

V is TRBV27 and J is TRBJ2-5; D unresolved. The V end lost 0 bases, the J end lost 0 bases, and 11 bases lay between the germline ends. The CDR3 contains 16 residues. Germline loops: CDR1 MNHEY, CDR2 SMNVEV (reference sequence). The CDR3 sequence: CASSLSRSVHQETQYF. The CDR3 nucleotides read TGTGCCAGCAGTTTATCGCGGAGTGTACACCAAGAGACCCAGTACTTC.

This rearrangement joins TRBV18 to TRBJ1-3; a possible D gene is TRBD1 (6 bases). V shed 5 bases and J shed 0 bases, with 17 bases lying between them. CDR1 is KGHSH, CDR2 LQKENI, per germline. The CDR3 consists of 17 residues. This CDR3 is CASSEAGTPISGNTIYF. CDR3 DNA: TGTGCCAGCTCAGAGGCCGGGACACCAATCTCTGGAAACACCATATATTTT.

The J gene is TRBJ2-7, the V gene TRBV30; D might be TRBD1 (6 bases). Deletions cut 1 base from V and 1 base from J, with 11 bases between. Looked up from germline, CDR1 is GTSNPN and CDR2 is SVGIG (reference sequence). The CDR3 consists of 14 residues. The CDR3 loop reads CAWSGWTDSYEQYF. The CDR3 bases are TGTGCCTGGAGTGGCTGGACAGATTCCTACGAGCAGTACTTC.

The gene calls are TRBV2 and TRBJ2-2; possibly TRBD1 for D (5 bases). The CDR3 sequence is 15 residues long. CDR1 is SNHLY and CDR2 is FYNNEI in the germline V gene. Trimming left V 6 bases short and J 0 bases short, with 11 bases between. The CDR3 here is CASRKGQTNTGELFF. The CDR3 coding sequence is TGTGCCAGCAGGAAAGGACAAACGAACACCGGGGAGCTGTTTTTT.

The V gene is TRBV5-4, the J gene TRBJ2-1, with D possibly matching TRBD2 (5 bases). Deletions cut 3 bases from V and 9 bases from J, with 10 bases between. CDR3 size: 12 residues. The germline V gene encodes CDR1 SGHNT and CDR2 YYREEE (reference sequence). The CDR3 region has the DNA TGTGCCAGCAGCTCTGGAGGAAGTGAGCAGTTCTTC. Translating gives CASSSGGSEQFF.

The V gene is TRBV28, the J gene TRBJ1-1; no definite D call. The germline V gene encodes CDR1 MDHEN and CDR2 SYDVKM. The CDR3 extends over 13 amino acids. V was clipped by 10 bases and J by 1 base, with 13 bases between them. CDR3 amino acids: CATHSTTNTEAFF. DNA for the CDR3: TGTGCCACCCACTCGACAACGAACACTGAAGCTTTCTTT.

This clone has only a few counts. This chain connects TRBV7-9 to TRBJ2-7; D gene uncertain. Germline values: CDR1 SEHNR, CDR2 FQNEAQ (reference sequence). V was pared by 1 base and J by 2 bases, with 18 bases between. This CDR3 is built from 17 residues. The CDR3: CASSLDSWAATTYEQYF. DNA of the CDR3: TGTGCCAGCAGCTTAGACAGCTGGGCAGCAACCACCTACGAGCAGTACTTC.

This clone was recorded a few times. This chain joins TRBV5-1 and TRBJ1-4; a possible D gene is TRBD1 (5 bases). The CDR3 consists of 17 residues. V gave up 3 bases and J gave up 0 bases, with 15 bases separating them. Germline V CDR1 and CDR2: SGHRS, YFSETQ. CDR3 protein: CASSSGGSTATNEKLFF. CDR3 nucleotide sequence: TGCGCCAGCAGCTCGGGAGGGTCGACAGCAACTAATGAAAAACTGTTTTTT.

The chain links TRBV2 to TRBJ2-7, with 12 bases identical to TRBD2. V lost 6 bases and J lost 5; bases outside the gene matches: 8. The CDR3 spans 15 residues. In germline, CDR1 is SNHLY, CDR2 FYNNEI. CDR3 bases: TGTGCCAGCAGCCAGCTAGCGGGGGGGCCGGACGAGCAGTACTTC. Its protein product is CASSQLAGGPDEQYF.

The chain joins TRBV27 to TRBJ1-6, with no clear D. Germline CDR1 reads MNHEY; CDR2 reads SMNVEV (reference sequence). The V gene lost 2 bases and the J gene lost 11 bases, with 10 bases spanning the gap. The CDR3 covers 13 residues. The CDR3 sequence: CASSLNSQAPLHF. CDR3 DNA sequence: TGTGCCAGCAGTTTAAACAGCCAGGCACCCCTCCACTTT.

The rearrangement joins TRBV7-9 to TRBJ2-1, with TRBD1 matching over 7 bases. Germline V gives CDR1 SEHNR, CDR2 FQNEAQ (reference sequence). The V and J ends lost 2 bases and 2 bases, in that order; junction bases with no gene match: 0. The CDR3 covers 14 residues. This CDR3 reads CASSLQGAYNEQFF. The CDR3 DNA follows: TGTGCCAGCAGCTTACAGGGGGCCTACAATGAGCAGTTCTTC.

The V call is TRBV2, the J call TRBJ2-1; D is perhaps TRBD2 (5 bases). The germline gives CDR1 SNHLY, CDR2 FYNNEI. The CDR3 consists of 12 residues. Trimming shortened V by 5 bases and J by 9 bases, and 11 bases separated the two germline ends. CDR3 sequence: CASSLEGREQFF. Here the CDR3 DNA reads TGTGCCAGCAGTTTAGAGGGTCGTGAGCAGTTCTTC.

The genes are TRBV7-2 and TRBJ1-2; D is perhaps TRBD1 (5 bases). The CDR3 spans 13 residues. The germline V gene has CDR1 SGHTA and CDR2 FQGNSA. Trimming pared 7 bases from V and 8 bases from J, leaving 17 bases between. The CDR3 region is CASTKILTEGYTF. Written as DNA, the CDR3 is TGTGCCAGCACCAAGATTCTGACAGAGGGCTACACCTTC.

The chain links TRBV7-8 to TRBJ1-5; 9 bases line up with TRBD1. The CDR3 is 16 amino acids. The germline V gene encodes CDR1 SGHVS and CDR2 FQNEAQ. J lost 2 bases, V lost 6 bases, and 8 bases had no gene match. CDR3 DNA sequence: TGTGCCAGCAGTTCCAGGGGACAGGGTGGCAATCAGCCCCAGCATTTT. Its translation: CASSSRGQGGNQPQHF.

The chain employs TRBV28 and TRBJ1-2; perhaps TRBD1 as D (5 bases). This CDR3 comprises 13 residues. Trimming removed 6 bases from V and 6 bases from J, with 14 bases in between. Germline CDR1 reads MDHEN; CDR2 reads SYDVKM. CDR3 protein: CASRIMGLHGYTF. CDR3 bases: TGTGCCAGCAGGATAATGGGGCTCCATGGCTACACCTTC.

The chain recombines TRBV25-1 with TRBJ2-1; TRBD2 aligns across 8 bases. CDR1 MGHDK and CDR2 SYGVNS come from the germline V gene. The CDR3 length is 15 residues. With V trimmed by 2 bases and J by 9 bases, 9 bases remained unmatched. For the CDR3, the DNA is TGTGCCAGCAGTGAACCCGGGGGGGGTAGCGTTGAGCAGTTCTTC. Amino acids: CASSEPGGGSVEQFF.

The chain links TRBV9 to TRBJ2-1; tentatively, D is TRBD1 (6 bases). The germline V gene encodes CDR1 SGDLS and CDR2 YYNGEE. V was trimmed by 3 bases and J by 4 bases, leaving 17 bases between them. The length of the CDR3 is 16 residues. This chain's CDR3 is CASSAPPGDVYNEQFF. CDR3 nucleotide sequence: TGTGCCAGCAGCGCGCCGCCAGGGGACGTGTACAATGAGCAGTTCTTC.

CDR3 DNA: TGTGCCAGCAGCCGGGTTCGGGACTCCCTCGAGCAGTACTTC. Translating it yields CASSRVRDSLEQYF. The chain uses TRBV4-2 and TRBJ2-7, with D tentatively TRBD2 (6 bases). CDR1 and CDR2 (germline): LGHNA, YNFKEQ. CDR3 size: 14 residues. With 4 bases removed from V and 6 bases from J, the gap between germline ends came to 16 bases.

A single count supports this clone. CDR3 DNA: TGTGCCAGCAGTGAGGAGGGCTCAAGGGCTGAAGCTTTCTTT. Its translation is CASSEEGSRAEAFF. The rearrangement links TRBV2 to TRBJ1-1; D is ambiguous. The CDR3 consists of 14 residues. Trimming cost V 3 bases and J 6 bases, with 14 bases left between them. CDR1 SNHLY and CDR2 FYNNEI come from the germline V gene. The whole variable domain, remainder taken from reference TRBV2 and TRBJ1-1, is EPEVTQTPSHQVTQMGQEVILRCVPISNHLYFYWYRQILGQKVEFLVSFYNNEISEKSEIFDDQFSVERPDGSNFTLKIRSTKLEDSAMYFCASSEEGSRAEAFFGQGTRLTVV.